Listed here are 15 T cell receptor beta chains from one sample, sequenced in a study of cytomegalovirus exposure and HLA in healthy donors. The PCR had 60 Vbeta and 13 Jbeta primers. Profiled with immunoSEQ multiplex PCR; TCRdb holds only in-frame clones, not every one. Here the sample table reports tens of thousands of clones. The sample was PBMCs. These receptors were collected from a boy aged 5-17 years in good health and CMV-seronegative.

The V and J genes are TRBV7-9 and TRBJ1-2; the match to TRBD1 covers 9 bases. From germline, CDR1 is SEHNR and CDR2 FQNEAQ (reference sequence). With V trimmed by 5 bases and J by 5 bases, 12 bases remained unmatched. The CDR3 runs to 16 residues. CDR3 region: CASSILEPGQGYGYTF. The CDR3 DNA reads as TGTGCCAGCAGCATCCTAGAGCCGGGACAGGGATATGGCTACACCTTC.

V gene TRBV19 combines with J gene TRBJ1-2, with 8 bases fitting TRBD1. This CDR3 has 14 residues. The germline V gene has CDR1 LNHDA and CDR2 SQIVND (reference sequence). The J segment lost 7 bases and the V segment lost 5 bases, leaving 9 bases of the junction unmatched. CDR3 in amino acids: CASSLRTGQGGYTF. Here the CDR3 DNA reads TGTGCCAGTAGTCTACGGACAGGGCAGGGTGGCTACACCTTC.

J is TRBJ2-2 and V is TRBV6-4; no firm D call. V lost 3 bases and J 2 bases, leaving 7 bases between the germline ends. The CDR3 loop spans 14 amino acids. CDR1 and CDR2 from the germline V gene are MRHNA and SNTAGT. The CDR3 region is CASSEYSNTGELFF. The CDR3 DNA reads as TGTGCCAGCAGTGAATACAGCAACACCGGGGAGCTGTTTTTT.

J is TRBJ1-4 and V is TRBV5-1; 7 positions match TRBD1. V shed 4 bases and J 5 bases; nucleotides not matched to a gene: 14. Looked up from germline, CDR1 is SGHRS and CDR2 is YFSETQ. This CDR3 is 17 amino acids long. The CDR3: CASSVEPVRGRNEKLFF. The DNA for the CDR3 is TGCGCCAGCAGCGTGGAGCCGGTGAGGGGGCGAAATGAAAAACTGTTTTTT.

The V call is TRBV14, the J call TRBJ1-3, with TRBD1 matching 9 bases. The trim removed 2 bases at V and 2 bases at J, leaving 13 bases unmatched. CDR3 size: 19 residues. Germline CDR1 and CDR2: SGHDN and FVKESK. The CDR3 sequence is CASSQLYPGQGRPGNTIYF. The DNA of the CDR3 is TGTGCCAGCAGCCAACTGTATCCGGGACAGGGAAGACCTGGAAACACCATATATTTT.

This chain uses TRBV2 with TRBJ1-2; 8 bases are shared with TRBD1. The CDR3 length is 14 residues. The ends lost 4 bases at V and 2 bases at J; junction bases unmatched: 3. CDR1 is SNHLY and CDR2 is FYNNEI in the germline V gene. CDR3 protein: CASSGQGANYGYTF. As DNA, the CDR3 is TGTGCCAGCAGTGGGCAGGGGGCGAACTATGGCTACACCTTC.

The V gene is TRBV13, the J gene TRBJ2-7; 8 bases are a match to TRBD1. This CDR3 comprises 14 residues. J lost 2 bases, V lost 1 base, and 1 base had no gene match. The germline V gene has CDR1 PRHDT and CDR2 FYEKMQ (reference sequence). The CDR3 DNA is TGTGCCAGCAGCTTAGCAGGGGGCGCCTACGAGCAGTACTTC. This sequence encodes CASSLAGGAYEQYF.

The CDR3 DNA is TGTGCCAGCAGCGTAGGTCCAGGGTCTATCTATGGCTACACCTTC. Translating gives CASSVGPGSIYGYTF. This chain connects TRBV9 to TRBJ1-2; a weak D match, TRBD1 (5 bases). The CDR3 has 15 amino acids. CDR1 SGDLS and CDR2 YYNGEE come from the germline V gene. The germline V and J ends were trimmed by 0 bases and 4 bases, with 13 bases remaining between them.

The V gene is TRBV9, the J gene TRBJ1-2; possible D gene TRBD1, 6 bases. Germline V gene lookup returns CDR1 SGDLS and CDR2 YYNGEE. The CDR3 sequence is 12 residues long. The germline V and J ends were trimmed by 0 bases and 8 bases, with 8 bases remaining between them. For the CDR3, the DNA is TGTGCCAGCAGCGTAGGTGGGACAGGCTACACCTTC. Protein sequence: CASSVGGTGYTF.

The CDR3 spells CASSYGRTATYEQYF. The CDR3 region has the DNA TGTGCCAGCAGTTACGGAAGGACAGCGACCTACGAGCAGTACTTC. J is TRBJ2-5 and V is TRBV6-5; tentative D call: TRBD1 (6 bases). The J call could be wrong; TRBJ2-7 is a better fit for the DNA end. There are 15 residues in the CDR3. The germline CDR1 and CDR2 sequences are MNHEY and SVGAGI.

This chain joins TRBV5-1 and TRBJ1-5; no definite D call. Trimming removed 0 bases at V and 9 bases at J, with 16 bases between. Germline CDR1 SGHRS, CDR2 YFSETQ. CDR3 length: 15 amino acids. CDR3 DNA: TGCGCCAGCAGCTTGGGAGTTCCAGAGGCTGGGCCCCAGCATTTT. This gives the protein CASSLGVPEAGPQHF. The full variable domain, with the rest looked up from reference TRBV5-1 and TRBJ1-5, is KAGVTQTPRYLIKTRGQQVTLSCSPISGHRSVSWYQQTPGQGLQFLFEYFSETQRNKGNFPGRFSGRQFSNSRSEMNVSTLELGDSALYLCASSLGVPEAGPQHFGDGTRLSIL.

The chain carries TRBV25-1 and TRBJ1-5, with unresolved D. The CDR3 length is 14 residues. The germline gives CDR1 MGHDK, CDR2 SYGVNS. Between the trimmed V and J ends, which lost 0 bases and 5 bases, there was a span of 8 bases. DNA for the CDR3: TGTGCCAGCAGTGAATATAAAACGGATCAGCCCCAGCATTTT. Protein product: CASSEYKTDQPQHF.

V usage is TRBV5-6 and J usage is TRBJ2-6, with TRBD1 identical over 7 bases. The CDR3 runs 19 residues. Germline-derived CDR1 and CDR2 are SGHDT and YYEEEE. J lost 2 bases, V lost 2 bases, and 13 bases had no gene match. The CDR3 here is CASSFPTGNLFPGANVLTF. Written as DNA, the CDR3 is TGTGCCAGCAGCTTTCCGACAGGGAACCTTTTCCCTGGGGCCAACGTCCTGACTTTC.

The chain uses TRBV7-9 and TRBJ2-2, with 7 positions matching TRBD2. Per the germline V gene, CDR1 is SEHNR and CDR2 is FQNEAQ (reference sequence). V was pared by 0 bases and J by 4 bases, with 5 bases of the junction left unmatched. The length of the CDR3 is 16 residues. The CDR3 spells CASSLAQRGSTGELFF. CDR3 nucleotides: TGTGCCAGCAGCTTAGCCCAGCGGGGTAGCACCGGGGAGCTGTTTTTT. The variable domain in full, with the rest retrieved from reference TRBV7-9 and TRBJ2-2, is DTGVSQNPRHKITKRGQNVTFRCDPISEHNRLYWYRQTLGQGPEFLTYFQNEAQLEKSRLLSDRFSAERPKGSFSTLEIQRTEQGDSAMYLCASSLAQRGSTGELFFGEGSRLTVL.

The chain combines TRBV19 with TRBJ1-1; D might be TRBD1 (5 bases). The germline V and J ends were trimmed by 0 bases and 4 bases, with 6 bases remaining between them. Germline CDR1 LNHDA, CDR2 SQIVND (reference sequence). The CDR3 covers 13 residues. CDR3 protein: CASSIEGLTEAFF. CDR3 sequence (DNA): TGTGCCAGTAGTATAGAGGGGCTCACTGAAGCTTTCTTT.